The clone carrying this TCR beta chain was counted between two and nine times. Its antigen is currently unknown. This record belongs to a study of early T cells in non-severe SARS-CoV-2 infection. Study-wide context: Sequencing input comprised bulk RNA from unsorted whole blood; chain pairing was not available. Findings and limits, study-wide: Anti-spike CD8 responses were favored by VDJdb matching, which missed private and CD4 specificities.

Unique molecular identifiers were added to individual cDNA molecules. TCRdb used MiXCR to reprocess the 5' RACE reads, holding one entry per CDR3 protein. The table shows approximately 46,000 distinct CDR3 sequences, with roughly 9.3% occurring only once. The CDR3 has 15 amino acids. The V segment lost 5 bases and the J segment 10 bases; nucleotides outside the gene matches: 8. Germline CDR1 and CDR2: SNHLY and FYNNEI. This TCR was sampled from an adult who was a healthcare worker with PCR-confirmed SARS-CoV-2 infection or an uninfected control (not recorded which). Input material: whole blood. The rearrangement links TRBV2 to TRBJ2-1; 13 bases line up with TRBD2. CDR3 residues: CASSTTSGRAREQFF. CDR3 DNA: TGTGCCAGCAGTACCACTAGCGGGAGGGCTAGGGAGCAGTTCTTC.